A selection of T cell receptor beta chains follows, all from one sample in a study of blood T cells in healthy people across ages. Each CDR3 protein gets one entry after TCRdb re-called the 5' RACE reads with MiXCR. The sample contains some 760,000 distinct CDR3 sequences, around 25% of which appear only once. The sample was also reused in another study, on T cells of mothers and their children.

The sample was blood. These receptors were taken from a boy younger than 18 in good health. Both conserved end residues are part of each CDR3. A D gene is named only where the DNA matches it firmly. Clone size is given for some rows only: seen once, a few or many times, or a class if the clone is expanded.

CDR3aa,CDR3nt,d_gene,v_gene,abundance,j_gene
CSAIRTSGINNEQFF,TGCAGTGCTATAAGGACTAGCGGGATTAACAATGAGCAGTTCTTC,TRBD2,TRBV20-1,-,TRBJ2-1
CSASPLLAGNYNEQFF,TGCAGTGCTAGCCCCCTCCTAGCGGGAAATTACAATGAGCAGTTCTTC,TRBD2,TRBV20-1,few,TRBJ2-1
CATLPGDRGSEQYF,TGTGCCACCCTCCCGGGAGACAGGGGTTCCGAGCAGTACTTC,TRBD1,TRBV3-1,few,TRBJ2-7
CSARAFAGLSAGDYNEQFF,TGCAGTGCTAGGGCCTTCGCGGGGCTTTCAGCGGGAGATTACAATGAGCAGTTCTTC,TRBD2,TRBV20-1,once,TRBJ2-1
CASRPGGGDEQFF,TGTGCCAGCAGACCAGGGGGAGGCGATGAGCAGTTCTTC,-,TRBV7-3,few,TRBJ2-1
CASSQVPAGGGRGFNEQFF,TGTGCCAGCAGCCAAGTCCCAGCGGGGGGTGGGAGGGGTTTCAATGAGCAGTTCTTC,TRBD2,TRBV4-2,-,TRBJ2-1
CASSTAAGNEQFF,TGTGCCAGTAGTACAGCGGCAGGCAATGAGCAGTTCTTC,-,TRBV19,-,TRBJ2-1
CASRWTNEQFF,TGTGCCAGCAGATGGACCAATGAGCAGTTCTTC,-,TRBV2,few,TRBJ2-1
CAGSLLDRESGANVLTF,TGTGCCGGCAGTTTATTGGACAGGGAATCTGGGGCCAACGTCCTGACTTTC,TRBD1,TRBV12-3/TRBV12-4,-,TRBJ2-6
CASSSPITARPYNEQFF,TGTGCCAGCAGTTCCCCGATTACAGCCCGGCCTTACAATGAGCAGTTCTTC,-,TRBV27,-,TRBJ2-1
CASSLDGRLNEKLFF,TGCGCCAGCAGCTTGGATGGCAGATTGAATGAAAAACTGTTTTTT,-,TRBV5-1,-,TRBJ1-4
CASSFSLGLEETQYF,TGTGCCAGCAGCTTCTCGTTAGGACTAGAGGAGACCCAGTACTTC,TRBD2,TRBV7-9,-,TRBJ2-5
CASSSGLGGLQAFF,TGTGCCAGCAGTTCGGGCCTAGGGGGGTTACAGGCTTTCTTT,-,TRBV27,few,TRBJ1-1
CASNLMTGPFDETQYF,TGTGCCAGCAACTTAATGACAGGGCCTTTCGATGAGACCCAGTACTTC,TRBD1,TRBV7-9,many,TRBJ2-5
CSARPRQGGDIQNF,TGCAGTGCTAGACCGCGACAGGGGGGCGACATTCAGAACTTC,TRBD1,TRBV20-1,once,TRBJ2-4
CASSATGSAETQYF,TGTGCCAGCAGCGCGACAGGGTCGGCCGAGACCCAGTACTTC,TRBD1,TRBV9,few,TRBJ2-5
CASTLGTGGRETQYF,TGTGCCAGCACTTTAGGGACTGGCGGGAGAGAGACCCAGTACTTC,TRBD2,TRBV28,few,TRBJ2-5
CASNPHTRAQETQYF,TGTGCCAGCAACCCGCACACCCGGGCCCAAGAGACCCAGTACTTC,-,TRBV7-9,few,TRBJ2-5
CASSLGSTGGGETQYF,TGCGCCAGCAGCTTGGGGTCTACGGGAGGCGGAGAGACCCAGTACTTC,TRBD2,TRBV5-1,-,TRBJ2-5
CASSLGGVIIDNNEQFF,TGTGCCAGCAGCTTGGGGGGGGTCATCATTGACAACAATGAGCAGTTCTTC,-,TRBV5-6,-,TRBJ2-1
CASSGATGSDTQYF,TGTGCCAGCAGCGGCGCGACAGGGTCAGATACGCAGTATTTT,TRBD1,TRBV11-2,few,TRBJ2-3
CASSQLQGGNEQFF,TGCGCCAGCAGCCAATTACAGGGAGGCAATGAGCAGTTCTTC,-,TRBV4-1,-,TRBJ2-1
CASSEGRLVSNEQFF,TGTGCCAGCAGCGAAGGCCGACTAGTTTCCAATGAGCAGTTCTTC,-,TRBV11-2,-,TRBJ2-1
CASSPTSGGVSTDTQYF,TGTGCCAGCAGTCCCACCTCTGGGGGGGTTAGCACAGATACGCAGTATTTT,TRBD2,TRBV28,few,TRBJ2-3
CASSLAGGLANTGELFF,TGTGCCAGCAGCTTAGCGGGAGGACTAGCGAACACCGGGGAGCTGTTTTTT,TRBD2,TRBV7-8,few,TRBJ2-2
CASSFGGERNSPLHF,TGTGCCAGCAGTTTCGGGGGGGAGCGGAATTCACCCCTCCACTTT,-,TRBV27,few,TRBJ1-6
CASSTGAHNEQFF,TGTGCCAGCAGCACCGGGGCCCACAATGAGCAGTTCTTC,-,TRBV5-6,once,TRBJ2-1
CASRHRDSWNQPQHF,TGTGCCAGCAGGCACCGGGACAGCTGGAATCAGCCCCAGCATTTT,TRBD1,TRBV6-2/TRBV6-3,-,TRBJ1-5
CASSPNDRPLPTDTQYF,TGTGCCAGCAGTCCAAACGACCGACCCCTTCCCACAGATACGCAGTATTTT,-,TRBV25-1,few,TRBJ2-3
CASSPGTNTQYF,TGTGCCAGCAGTCCGGGGACAAATACGCAGTATTTT,-,TRBV6-2/TRBV6-3,-,TRBJ2-3
CSVEVGSPAKNIQYF,TGCAGCGTTGAAGTCGGCAGCCCCGCCAAAAACATTCAGTACTTC,-,TRBV29-1,-,TRBJ2-4